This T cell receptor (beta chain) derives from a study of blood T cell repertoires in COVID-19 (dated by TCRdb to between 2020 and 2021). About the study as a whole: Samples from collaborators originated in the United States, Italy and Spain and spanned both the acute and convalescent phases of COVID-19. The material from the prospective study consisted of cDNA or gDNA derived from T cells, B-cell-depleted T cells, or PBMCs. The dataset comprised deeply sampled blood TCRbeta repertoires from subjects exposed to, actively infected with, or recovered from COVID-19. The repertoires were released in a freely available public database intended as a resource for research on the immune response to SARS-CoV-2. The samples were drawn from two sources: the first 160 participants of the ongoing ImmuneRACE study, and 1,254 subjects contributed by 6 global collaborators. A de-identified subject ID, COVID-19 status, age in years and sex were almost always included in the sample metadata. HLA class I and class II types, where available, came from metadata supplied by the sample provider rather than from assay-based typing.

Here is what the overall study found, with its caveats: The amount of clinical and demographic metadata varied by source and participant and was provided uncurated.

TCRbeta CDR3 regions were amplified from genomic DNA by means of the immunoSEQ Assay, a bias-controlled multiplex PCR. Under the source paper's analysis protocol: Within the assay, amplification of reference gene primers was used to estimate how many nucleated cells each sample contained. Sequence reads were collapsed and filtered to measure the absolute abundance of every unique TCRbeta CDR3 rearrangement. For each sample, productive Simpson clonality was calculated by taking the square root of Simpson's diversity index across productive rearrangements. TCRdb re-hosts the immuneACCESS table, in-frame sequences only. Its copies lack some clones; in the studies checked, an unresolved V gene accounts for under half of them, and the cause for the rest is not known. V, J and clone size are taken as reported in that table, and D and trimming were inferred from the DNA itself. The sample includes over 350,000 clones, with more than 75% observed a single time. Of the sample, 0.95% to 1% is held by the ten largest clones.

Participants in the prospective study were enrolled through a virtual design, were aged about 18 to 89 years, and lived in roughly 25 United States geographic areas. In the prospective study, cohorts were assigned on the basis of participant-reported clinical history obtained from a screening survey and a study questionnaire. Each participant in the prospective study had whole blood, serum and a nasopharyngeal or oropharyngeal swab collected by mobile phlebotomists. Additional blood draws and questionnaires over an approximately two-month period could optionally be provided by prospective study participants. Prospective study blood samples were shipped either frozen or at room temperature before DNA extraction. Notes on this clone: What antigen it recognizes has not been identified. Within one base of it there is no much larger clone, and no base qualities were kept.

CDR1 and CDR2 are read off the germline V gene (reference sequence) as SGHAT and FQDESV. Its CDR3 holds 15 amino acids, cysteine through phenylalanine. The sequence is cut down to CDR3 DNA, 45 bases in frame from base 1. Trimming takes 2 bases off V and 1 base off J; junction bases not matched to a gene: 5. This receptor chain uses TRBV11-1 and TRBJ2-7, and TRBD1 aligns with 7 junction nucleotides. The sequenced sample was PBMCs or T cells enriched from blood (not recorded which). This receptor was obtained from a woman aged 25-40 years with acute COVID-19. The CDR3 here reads CASSLKGAQSYEQYF. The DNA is TGTGCCAGCAGCTTAAAGGGGGCCCAATCCTACGAGCAGTACTTC.